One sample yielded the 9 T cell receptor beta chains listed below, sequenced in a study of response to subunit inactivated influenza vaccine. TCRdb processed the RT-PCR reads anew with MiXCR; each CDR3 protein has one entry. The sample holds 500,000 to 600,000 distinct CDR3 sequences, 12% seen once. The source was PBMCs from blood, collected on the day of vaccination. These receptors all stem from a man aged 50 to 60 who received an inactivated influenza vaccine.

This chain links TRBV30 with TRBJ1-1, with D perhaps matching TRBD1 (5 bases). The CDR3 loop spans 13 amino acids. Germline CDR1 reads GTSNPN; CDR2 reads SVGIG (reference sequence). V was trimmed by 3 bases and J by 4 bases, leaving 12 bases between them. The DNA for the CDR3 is TGTGCCTGGAGCGAGTCGGGGGGCACTGAAGCTTTCTTT. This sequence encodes CAWSESGGTEAFF.

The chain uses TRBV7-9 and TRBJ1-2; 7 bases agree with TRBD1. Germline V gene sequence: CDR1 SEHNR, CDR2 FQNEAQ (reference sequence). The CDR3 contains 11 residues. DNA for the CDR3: TGTGCTAGCCAAGGGGGCTTCGGCTACACCTTC. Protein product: CASQGGFGYTF.

Written as DNA, the CDR3 is TGTGCCAGCAGCACCCGGGTGGAGGAGACCCAGTACTTC. Encoded protein: CASSTRVEETQYF. The chain couples TRBV7-2 to TRBJ2-5, with no clear D. The CDR3 length is 13 residues. Looked up from germline, CDR1 is SGHTA and CDR2 is FQGNSA. Trimming took off 5 bases at V and 5 bases at J, with 12 bases between the two ends.

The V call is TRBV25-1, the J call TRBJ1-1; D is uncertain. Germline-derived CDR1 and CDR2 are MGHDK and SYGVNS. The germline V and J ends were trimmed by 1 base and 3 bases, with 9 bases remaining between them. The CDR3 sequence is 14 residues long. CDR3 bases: TGTGCCAGCAGTGAATGGAGGACGGACACTGAAGCTTTCTTT. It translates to CASSEWRTDTEAFF.

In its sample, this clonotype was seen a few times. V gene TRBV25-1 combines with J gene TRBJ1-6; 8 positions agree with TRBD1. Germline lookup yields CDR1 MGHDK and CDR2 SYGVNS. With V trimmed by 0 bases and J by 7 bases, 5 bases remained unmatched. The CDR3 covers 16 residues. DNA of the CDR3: TGTGCCAGCAGTGAATACAGGGCAGGGGGCAATTCACCCCTCCACTTT. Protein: CASSEYRAGGNSPLHF.

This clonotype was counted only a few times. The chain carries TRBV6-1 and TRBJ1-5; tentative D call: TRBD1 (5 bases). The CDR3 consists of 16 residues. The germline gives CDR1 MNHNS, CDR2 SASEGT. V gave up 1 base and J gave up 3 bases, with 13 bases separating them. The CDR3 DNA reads TGTGCCAGCAGTGAAGGAGGAGGGGCCTACAATCAGCCCCAGCATTTT. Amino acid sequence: CASSEGGGAYNQPQHF.

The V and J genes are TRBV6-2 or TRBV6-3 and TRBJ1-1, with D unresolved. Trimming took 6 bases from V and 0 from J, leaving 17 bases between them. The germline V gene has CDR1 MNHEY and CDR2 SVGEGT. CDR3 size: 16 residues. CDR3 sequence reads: CASSPDRPILNTEAFF. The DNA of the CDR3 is TGTGCCAGCAGCCCCGATCGACCGATCTTGAACACTGAAGCTTTCTTT.

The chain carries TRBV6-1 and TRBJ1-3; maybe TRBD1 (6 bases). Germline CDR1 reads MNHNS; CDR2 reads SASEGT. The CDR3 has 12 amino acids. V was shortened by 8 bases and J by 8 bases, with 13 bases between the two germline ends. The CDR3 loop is CASGTQGHTIYF. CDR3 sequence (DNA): TGTGCCAGCGGTACACAGGGCCACACCATATATTTT.

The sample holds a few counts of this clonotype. CDR3: CASSPGTSWGYNEQFF. CDR3 nucleotides: TGTGCCAGCAGTCCCGGGACTAGTTGGGGTTACAATGAGCAGTTCTTC. This rearrangement joins TRBV12-3 or TRBV12-4 to TRBJ2-1; 8 bases match TRBD2. The CDR3 covers 16 residues. Trimming cost V 5 bases and J 4 bases; bases outside gene matches: 10.